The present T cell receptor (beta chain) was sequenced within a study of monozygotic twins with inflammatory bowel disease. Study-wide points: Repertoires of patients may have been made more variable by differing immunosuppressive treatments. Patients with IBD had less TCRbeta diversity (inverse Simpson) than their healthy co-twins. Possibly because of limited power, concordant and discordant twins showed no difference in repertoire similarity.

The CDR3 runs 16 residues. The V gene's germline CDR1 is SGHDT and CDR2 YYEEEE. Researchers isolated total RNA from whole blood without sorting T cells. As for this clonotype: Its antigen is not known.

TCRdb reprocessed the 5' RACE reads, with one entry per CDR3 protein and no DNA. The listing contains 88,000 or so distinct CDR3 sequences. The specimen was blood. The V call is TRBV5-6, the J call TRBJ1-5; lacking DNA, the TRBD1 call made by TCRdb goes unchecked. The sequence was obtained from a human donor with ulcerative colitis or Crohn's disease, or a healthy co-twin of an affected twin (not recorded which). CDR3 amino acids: CASSLYAARGNQPQHF.